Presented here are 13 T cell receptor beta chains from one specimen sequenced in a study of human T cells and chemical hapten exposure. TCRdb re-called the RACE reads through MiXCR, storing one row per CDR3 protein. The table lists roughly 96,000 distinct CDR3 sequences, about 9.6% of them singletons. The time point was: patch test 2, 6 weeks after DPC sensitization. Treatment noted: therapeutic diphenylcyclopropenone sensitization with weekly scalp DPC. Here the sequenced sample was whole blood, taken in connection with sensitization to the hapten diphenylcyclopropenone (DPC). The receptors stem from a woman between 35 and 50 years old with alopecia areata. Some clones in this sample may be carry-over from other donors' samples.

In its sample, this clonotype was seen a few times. In DNA, the CDR3 is TGCGCCAGCAGCTTAACTAGCGCCCCCGACGAGCAGTACTTC. This gives the protein CASSLTSAPDEQYF. The V and J genes are TRBV5-1 and TRBJ2-7; 7 nucleotides line up with TRBD2. The CDR3 runs 14 residues. Germline V gene lookup returns CDR1 SGHRS and CDR2 YFSETQ. The ends lost 2 bases at V and 5 bases at J; junction bases unmatched: 7.

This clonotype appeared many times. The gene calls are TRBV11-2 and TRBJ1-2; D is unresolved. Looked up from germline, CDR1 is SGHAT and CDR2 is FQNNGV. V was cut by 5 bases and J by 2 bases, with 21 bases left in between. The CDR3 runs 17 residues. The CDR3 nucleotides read TGTGCCAGCAGCCCGCCCCGCGGCAACTCAGGAAACTATGGCTACACCTTC. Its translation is CASSPPRGNSGNYGYTF.

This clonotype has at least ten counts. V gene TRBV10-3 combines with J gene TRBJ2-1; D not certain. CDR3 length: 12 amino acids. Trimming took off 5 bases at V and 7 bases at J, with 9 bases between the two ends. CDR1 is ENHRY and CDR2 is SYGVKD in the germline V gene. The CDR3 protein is CAISSLRNEQFF. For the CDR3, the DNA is TGTGCCATCAGTAGCCTAAGGAATGAGCAGTTCTTC.

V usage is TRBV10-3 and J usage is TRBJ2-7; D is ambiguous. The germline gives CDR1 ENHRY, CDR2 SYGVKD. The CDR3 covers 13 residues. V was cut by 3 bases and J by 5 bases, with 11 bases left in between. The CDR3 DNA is TGTGCCATCAGTGAATACCGGGCCGACGAGCAGTACTTC. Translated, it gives CAISEYRADEQYF.

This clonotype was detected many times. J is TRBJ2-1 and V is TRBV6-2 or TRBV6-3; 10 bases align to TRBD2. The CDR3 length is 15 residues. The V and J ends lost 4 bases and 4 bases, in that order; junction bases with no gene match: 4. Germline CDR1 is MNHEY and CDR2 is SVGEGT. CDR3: CASSFSGRRYNEQFF. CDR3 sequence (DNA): TGTGCCAGCAGTTTTAGCGGGAGGAGATACAATGAGCAGTTCTTC.

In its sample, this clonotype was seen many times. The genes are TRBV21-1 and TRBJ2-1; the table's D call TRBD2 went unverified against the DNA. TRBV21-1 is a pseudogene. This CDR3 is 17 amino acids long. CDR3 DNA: TGTGCCAGCAGCAAAAGGCTCGCGGGAGGGGCTTACAATGAGCAGTTCTTC. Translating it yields CASSKRLAGGAYNEQFF.

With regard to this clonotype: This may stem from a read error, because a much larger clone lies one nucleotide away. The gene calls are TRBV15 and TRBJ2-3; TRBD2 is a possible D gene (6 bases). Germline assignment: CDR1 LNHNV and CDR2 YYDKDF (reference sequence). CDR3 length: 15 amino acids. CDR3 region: CVTTPSSEGADTQYF. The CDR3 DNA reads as TGTGTCACTACCCCCTCCTCGGAGGGAGCAGATACGCAGTATTTT. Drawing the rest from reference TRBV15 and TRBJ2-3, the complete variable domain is DAMVIQNPRYQVTQFGKPVTLSCSQTLNHNVMYWYQQKSSQAPKLLFHYYDKDFNNEADTPDNFQSRRPNTSFCFLDIRSPGLGDTAMYLCVTTPSSEGADTQYFGPGTRLTVL.

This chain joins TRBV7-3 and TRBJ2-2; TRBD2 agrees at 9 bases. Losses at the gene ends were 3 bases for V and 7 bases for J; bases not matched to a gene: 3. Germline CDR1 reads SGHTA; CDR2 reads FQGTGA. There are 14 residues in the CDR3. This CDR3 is CASSLGLAVGELFF. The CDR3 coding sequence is TGTGCCAGCAGCTTGGGACTAGCAGTCGGGGAGCTGTTTTTT.

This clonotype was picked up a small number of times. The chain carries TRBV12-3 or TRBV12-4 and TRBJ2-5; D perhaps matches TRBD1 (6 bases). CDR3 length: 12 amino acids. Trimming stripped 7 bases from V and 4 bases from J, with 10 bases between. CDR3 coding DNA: TGTGCCAGCAAAATCAGGGGAGAGACCCAGTACTTC. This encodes CASKIRGETQYF.

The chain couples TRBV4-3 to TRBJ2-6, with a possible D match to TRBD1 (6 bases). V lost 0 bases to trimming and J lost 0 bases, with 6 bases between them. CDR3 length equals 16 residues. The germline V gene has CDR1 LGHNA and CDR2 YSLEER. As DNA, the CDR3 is TGCGCCAGCAGCCAAGAAGGGGGCTCTGGGGCCAACGTCCTGACTTTC. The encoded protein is CASSQEGGSGANVLTF.

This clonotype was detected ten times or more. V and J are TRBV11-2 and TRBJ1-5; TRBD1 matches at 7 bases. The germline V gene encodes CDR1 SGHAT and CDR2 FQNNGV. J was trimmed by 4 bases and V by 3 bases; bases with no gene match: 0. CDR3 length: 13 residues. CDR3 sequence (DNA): TGTGCCAGCAGCTTGGACAGGAATCAGCCCCAGCATTTT. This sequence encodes CASSLDRNQPQHF.

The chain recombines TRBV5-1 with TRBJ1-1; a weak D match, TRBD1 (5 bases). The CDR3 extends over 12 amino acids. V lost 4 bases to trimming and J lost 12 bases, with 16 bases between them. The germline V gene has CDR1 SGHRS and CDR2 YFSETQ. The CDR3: CASSRGQGGSFF. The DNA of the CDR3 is TGCGCCAGCAGCCGCGGACAAGGTGGGTCTTTCTTT.

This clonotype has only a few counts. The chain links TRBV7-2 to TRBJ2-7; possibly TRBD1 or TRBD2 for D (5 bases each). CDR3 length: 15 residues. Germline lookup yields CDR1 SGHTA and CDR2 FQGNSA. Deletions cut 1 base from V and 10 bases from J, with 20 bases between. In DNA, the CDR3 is TGTGCCAGCAGCTTAGTGGGTGGGGCTAGCCGGGGCCAGTACTTC. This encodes CASSLVGGASRGQYF. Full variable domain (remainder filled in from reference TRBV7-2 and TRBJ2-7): GAGVSQSPSNKVTEKGKDVELRCDPISGHTALYWYRQSLGQGLEFLIYFQGNSAPDKSGLPSDRFSAERTGGSVSTLTIQRTQQEDSAVYLCASSLVGGASRGQYFGPGTRLTVT.